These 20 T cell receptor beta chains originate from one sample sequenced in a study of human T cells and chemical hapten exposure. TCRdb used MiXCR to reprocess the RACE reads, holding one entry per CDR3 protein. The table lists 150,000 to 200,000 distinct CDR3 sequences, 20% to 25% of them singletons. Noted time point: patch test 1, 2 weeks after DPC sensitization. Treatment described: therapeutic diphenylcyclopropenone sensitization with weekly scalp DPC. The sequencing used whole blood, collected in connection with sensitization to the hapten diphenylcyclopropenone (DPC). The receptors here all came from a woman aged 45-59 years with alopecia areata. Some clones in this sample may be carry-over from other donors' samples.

The CDR3 region has the DNA TGCGCCAGCAGCTTACAGGGACTTGGAAACACCATATATTTT. Amino acid sequence: CASSLQGLGNTIYF. The chain has TRBV5-1 and TRBJ1-3; D may be TRBD1 (6 bases). CDR3 length: 14 residues. Trimming took off 2 bases at V and 3 bases at J, with 9 bases between the two ends. Germline loops: CDR1 SGHRS, CDR2 YFSETQ.

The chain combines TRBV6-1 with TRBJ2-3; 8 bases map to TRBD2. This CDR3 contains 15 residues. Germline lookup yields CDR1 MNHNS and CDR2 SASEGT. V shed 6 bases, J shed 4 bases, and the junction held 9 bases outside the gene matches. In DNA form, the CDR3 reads TGTGCCAGCAGCCCCCTTGCGGGAGGCCCAGATACGCAGTATTTT. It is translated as CASSPLAGGPDTQYF.

CDR3 sequence (DNA): TGTGCCAGCAGCTTAGGGGCCGTCGGGCTAGCGGGAGGCACAGATACGCAGTATTTT. This translates into CASSLGAVGLAGGTDTQYF. V is TRBV7-9 and J is TRBJ2-3; 10 nucleotides line up with TRBD2. With V trimmed by 1 base and J by 1 base, 11 bases remained unmatched. This CDR3 region has 19 residues. Germline V lookup: CDR1 SEHNR, CDR2 FQNEAQ (reference sequence). Combining the CDR3 with reference TRBV7-9 and TRBJ2-3 gives the whole variable domain DTGVSQNPRHKITKRGQNVTFRCDPISEHNRLYWYRQTLGQGPEFLTYFQNEAQLEKSRLLSDRFSAERPKGSFSTLEIQRTEQGDSAMYLCASSLGAVGLAGGTDTQYFGPGTRLTVL.

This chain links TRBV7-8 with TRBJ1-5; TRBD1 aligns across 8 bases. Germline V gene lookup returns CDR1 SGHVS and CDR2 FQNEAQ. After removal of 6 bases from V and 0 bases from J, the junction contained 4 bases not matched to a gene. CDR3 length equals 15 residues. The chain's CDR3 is CASSQGQDSNQPQHF. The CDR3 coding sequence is TGTGCCAGCAGTCAGGGACAGGATAGCAATCAGCCCCAGCATTTT.

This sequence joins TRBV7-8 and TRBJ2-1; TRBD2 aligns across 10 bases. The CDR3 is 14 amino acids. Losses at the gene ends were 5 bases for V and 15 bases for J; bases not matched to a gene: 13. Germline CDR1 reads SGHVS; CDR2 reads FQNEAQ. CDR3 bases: TGTGCCAGCAGCCCGACCTTAGCGGGAGGTCGAAGGTTCTTC. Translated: CASSPTLAGGRRFF.

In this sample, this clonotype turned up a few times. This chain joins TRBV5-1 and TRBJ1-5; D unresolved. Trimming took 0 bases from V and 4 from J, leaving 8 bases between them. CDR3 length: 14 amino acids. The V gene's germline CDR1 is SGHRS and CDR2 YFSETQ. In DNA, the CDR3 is TGCGCCAGCAGCTTGGACGGGATGAATCAGCCCCAGCATTTT. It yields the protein CASSLDGMNQPQHF.

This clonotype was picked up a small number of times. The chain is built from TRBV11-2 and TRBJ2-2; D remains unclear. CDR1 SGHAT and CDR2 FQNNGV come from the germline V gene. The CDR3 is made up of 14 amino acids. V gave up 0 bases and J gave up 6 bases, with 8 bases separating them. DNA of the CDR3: TGTGCCAGCAGCTTAGACTTGGTGGCCGGGGAGCTGTTTTTT. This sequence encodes CASSLDLVAGELFF. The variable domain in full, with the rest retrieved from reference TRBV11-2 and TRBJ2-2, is EAGVAQSPRYKIIEKRQSVAFWCNPISGHATLYWYQQILGQGPKLLIQFQNNGVVDDSQLPKDRFSAERLKGVDSTLKIQPAKLEDSAVYLCASSLDLVAGELFFGEGSRLTVL.

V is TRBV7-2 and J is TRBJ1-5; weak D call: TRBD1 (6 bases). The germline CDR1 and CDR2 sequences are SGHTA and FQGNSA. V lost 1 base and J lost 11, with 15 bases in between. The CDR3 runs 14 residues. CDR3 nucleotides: TGTGCCAGCAGCTTAGGGGCAGCGCCAGGGGCCCAGCATTTT. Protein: CASSLGAAPGAQHF.

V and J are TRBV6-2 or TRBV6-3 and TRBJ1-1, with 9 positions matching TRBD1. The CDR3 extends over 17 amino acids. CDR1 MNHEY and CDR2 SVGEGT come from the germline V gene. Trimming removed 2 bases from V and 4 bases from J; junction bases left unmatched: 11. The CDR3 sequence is CASSYPYHDRGSTEAFF. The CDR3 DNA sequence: TGTGCCAGCAGTTACCCCTATCATGACAGGGGGAGCACTGAAGCTTTCTTT.

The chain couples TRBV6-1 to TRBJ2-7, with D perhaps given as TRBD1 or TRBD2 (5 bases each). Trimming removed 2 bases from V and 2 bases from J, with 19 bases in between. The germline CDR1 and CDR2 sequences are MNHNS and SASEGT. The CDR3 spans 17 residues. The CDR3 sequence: CASSESWVSGLAYEQYF. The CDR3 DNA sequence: TGTGCCAGCAGTGAAAGCTGGGTGTCGGGGCTGGCCTACGAGCAGTACTTC.

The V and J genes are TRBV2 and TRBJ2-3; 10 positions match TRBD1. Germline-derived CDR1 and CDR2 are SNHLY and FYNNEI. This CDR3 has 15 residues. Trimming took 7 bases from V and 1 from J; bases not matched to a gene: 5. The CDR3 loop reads CASKWDRGGTDTQYF. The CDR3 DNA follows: TGTGCCAGCAAGTGGGACAGGGGTGGCACAGATACGCAGTATTTT.

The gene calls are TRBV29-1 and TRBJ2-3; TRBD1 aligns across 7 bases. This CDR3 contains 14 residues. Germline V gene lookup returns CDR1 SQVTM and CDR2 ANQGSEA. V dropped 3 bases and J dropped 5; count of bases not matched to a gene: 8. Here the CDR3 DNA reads TGCAGCGTTGATCCGGTACAGGGGCTAGATACGCAGTATTTT. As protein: CSVDPVQGLDTQYF.

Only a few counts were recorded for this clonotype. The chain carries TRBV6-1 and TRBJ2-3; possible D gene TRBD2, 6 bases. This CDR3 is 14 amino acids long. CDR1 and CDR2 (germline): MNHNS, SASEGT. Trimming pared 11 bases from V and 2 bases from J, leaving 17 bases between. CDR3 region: CASSGTLNTDTQYF. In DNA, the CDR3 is TGTGCCTCCTCCGGGACTCTGAACACAGATACGCAGTATTTT.

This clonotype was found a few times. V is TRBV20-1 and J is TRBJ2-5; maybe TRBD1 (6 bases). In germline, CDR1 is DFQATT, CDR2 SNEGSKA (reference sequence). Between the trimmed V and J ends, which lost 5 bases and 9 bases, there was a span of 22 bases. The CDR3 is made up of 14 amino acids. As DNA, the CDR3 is TGCAGTGCTTGGCACAGGGCGCTCGTAGGGGCCCAGTACTTC. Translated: CSAWHRALVGAQYF.

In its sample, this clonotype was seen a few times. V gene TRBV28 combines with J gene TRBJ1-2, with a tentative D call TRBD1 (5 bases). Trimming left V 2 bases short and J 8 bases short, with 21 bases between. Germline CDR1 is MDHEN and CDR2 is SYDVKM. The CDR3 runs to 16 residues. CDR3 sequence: CASSLPGPFLRGGYTF. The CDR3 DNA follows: TGTGCCAGCAGTTTACCGGGACCCTTCCTGCGGGGCGGCTACACCTTC.

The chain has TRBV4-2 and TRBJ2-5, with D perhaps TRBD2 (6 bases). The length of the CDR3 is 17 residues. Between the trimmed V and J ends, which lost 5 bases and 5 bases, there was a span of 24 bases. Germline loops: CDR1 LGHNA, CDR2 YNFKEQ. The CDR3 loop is CASSARPSEGVTETQYF. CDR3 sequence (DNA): TGTGCCAGCAGCGCGCGACCTTCGGAGGGAGTGACTGAGACCCAGTACTTC.

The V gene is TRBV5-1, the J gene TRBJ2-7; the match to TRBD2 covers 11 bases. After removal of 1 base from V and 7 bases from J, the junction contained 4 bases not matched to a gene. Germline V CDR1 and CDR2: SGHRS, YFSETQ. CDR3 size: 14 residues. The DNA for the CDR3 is TGCGCCAGCAGCTTGACTAGCGGGAGCGGTGAGCAGTACTTC. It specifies CASSLTSGSGEQYF. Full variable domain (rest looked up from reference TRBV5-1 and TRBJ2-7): KAGVTQTPRYLIKTRGQQVTLSCSPISGHRSVSWYQQTPGQGLQFLFEYFSETQRNKGNFPGRFSGRQFSNSRSEMNVSTLELGDSALYLCASSLTSGSGEQYFGPGTRLTVT.

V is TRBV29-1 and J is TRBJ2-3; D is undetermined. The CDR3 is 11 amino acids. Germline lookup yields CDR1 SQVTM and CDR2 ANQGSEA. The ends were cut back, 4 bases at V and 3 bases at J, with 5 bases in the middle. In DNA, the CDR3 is TGCAGCGTTGCTAAGACAGATACGCAGTATTTT. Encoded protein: CSVAKTDTQYF.

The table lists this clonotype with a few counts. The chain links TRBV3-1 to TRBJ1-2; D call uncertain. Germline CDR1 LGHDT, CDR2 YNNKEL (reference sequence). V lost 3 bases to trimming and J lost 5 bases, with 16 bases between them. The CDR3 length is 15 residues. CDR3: CASSQRGHLSYGYTF. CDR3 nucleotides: TGTGCCAGCAGCCAGAGAGGCCACCTCTCTTATGGCTACACCTTC.

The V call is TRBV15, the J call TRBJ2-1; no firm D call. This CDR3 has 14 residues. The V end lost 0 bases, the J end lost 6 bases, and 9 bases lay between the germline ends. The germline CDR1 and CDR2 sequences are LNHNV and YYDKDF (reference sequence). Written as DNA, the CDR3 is TGTGCCACCAGCAGAGACAGACTCACCAATGAGCAGTTCTTC. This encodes CATSRDRLTNEQFF.